Below are 23 T cell receptor beta chains sequenced from a single sample in a study of CD8+ T cells in alopecia areata (dated by TCRdb to between 2017 and 2018). The meaning of the sample's treatment or condition label: oral pan-JAK inhibitor, 5-10 mg twice daily. Libraries were made using the immunoSEQ multiplex PCR assay. RNA was extracted from all samples and reverse transcribed into cDNA as template for TCR sequencing. This is the immuneACCESS table as TCRdb keeps it, with only in-frame sequences that have V and J called. A part of the clones is gone; compared with another copy, unresolved V genes explain less than half, and the rest is unexplained. The sample table contains hundreds of thousands of clones; only one count was recorded for more than 55% of them. The ten largest clones represent more than 0.95% of the sample. Sequenced here: CD4+ T cells sorted from blood, sampled at approximately week 45, from a patient treated with tofacitinib. These receptors were obtained from a human donor with alopecia areata.

The table lists this clone with a few counts. This chain's CDR3 is CSVVKETQYF. CDR3 coding DNA: TGCAGCGTCGTGAAGGAGACCCAGTACTTC. The chain carries TRBV29-1 and TRBJ2-5; no reliable D call. Looked up from germline, CDR1 is SQVTM and CDR2 is ANQGSEA. Between the trimmed V and J ends, which lost 6 bases and 5 bases, there was a span of 7 bases. The CDR3 consists of 10 residues.

This sequence joins TRBV2 and TRBJ2-1; 10 bases match TRBD1. This CDR3 spans 14 amino acids. Germline V gives CDR1 SNHLY, CDR2 FYNNEI. V lost 8 bases and J lost 6; bases outside the gene matches: 7. The CDR3, as DNA: TGTGCCAGCGACAGGGGGCTAAGTCGCAATGAGCAGTTCTTC. Amino acid sequence: CASDRGLSRNEQFF.

This clone was counted between two and nine times. Written as DNA, the CDR3 is TGTGCCAGCAGCCAAGTAAACAGTCGGAACACTGAAGCTTTCTTT. Translation: CASSQVNSRNTEAFF. The gene calls are TRBV14 and TRBJ1-1; no firm D call. The V end was cut by 1 base, the J end by 1 base, with 10 bases between. Looked up from germline, CDR1 is SGHDN and CDR2 is FVKESK. The CDR3 is 15 residues long.

The chain has TRBV30 and TRBJ2-1; possible D gene TRBD2, 5 bases. In germline, CDR1 is GTSNPN, CDR2 SVGIG (reference sequence). The CDR3 is 12 residues long. V shed 2 bases and J shed 7 bases, with 9 bases lying between them. The CDR3 DNA follows: TGTGCCTGGAGTCGGGATAGGAATGAGCAGTTCTTC. Translation gives CAWSRDRNEQFF.

The gene calls are TRBV4-3 and TRBJ1-5; D may be TRBD1 (6 bases). CDR1 LGHNA and CDR2 YSLEER come from the germline V gene. The V and J ends lost 4 bases and 6 bases respectively, with 16 bases between them. The CDR3 spans 15 residues. The CDR3 protein is CASSRKRQGTQPQHF. The CDR3 bases are TGCGCCAGCAGCCGAAAGAGGCAGGGGACTCAGCCCCAGCATTTT.

This chain connects TRBV5-6 to TRBJ1-5; no firm D call. Trimming cost V 1 base and J 0 bases, with 8 bases left between them. Germline V CDR1 and CDR2: SGHDT, YYEEEE. The CDR3 is 15 residues long. The CDR3 DNA reads as TGTGCCAGCAGCTTGTCCGTGAATAGCAATCAGCCCCAGCATTTT. Protein sequence: CASSLSVNSNQPQHF.

The chain employs TRBV15 and TRBJ2-4, with 7 bases that match TRBD1. The CDR3 has 15 residues. V was pared by 3 bases and J by 6 bases, with 8 bases of the junction left unmatched. Germline lookup yields CDR1 LNHNV and CDR2 YYDKDF (reference sequence). The CDR3 DNA reads as TGTGCCACCAGCAGGTACGGGACAGACCTAAACATTCAGTACTTC. Amino acids: CATSRYGTDLNIQYF.

The chain recombines TRBV5-1 with TRBJ1-4, with 7 bases matching TRBD1. Trimming removed 3 bases from V and 12 bases from J; junction bases left unmatched: 14. The CDR3 loop spans 15 amino acids. Germline assignment: CDR1 SGHRS and CDR2 YFSETQ. The CDR3 DNA follows: TGCGCCAGCAGCTCATCCGGGACAGCGAGACCAGAACTGTTTTTT. It specifies CASSSSGTARPELFF.

V and J are TRBV15 and TRBJ1-5, with D perhaps matching TRBD1 (6 bases). Per the germline V gene, CDR1 is LNHNV and CDR2 is YYDKDF (reference sequence). Trimming shortened V by 3 bases and J by 7 bases, and 16 bases separated the two germline ends. This CDR3 comprises 15 residues. For the CDR3, the DNA is TGTGCCACCAGCAGCCGGCGGGGGGGCGCGCAGCCCCAGCATTTT. This gives the protein CATSSRRGGAQPQHF.

CDR3 sequence: CASSKERTGLSPLHF. CDR3 DNA: TGTGCCAGTAGCAAGGAACGGACAGGGCTCTCACCCCTCCACTTT. The chain employs TRBV19 and TRBJ1-6, with 8 bases identical to TRBD1. The CDR3 consists of 15 residues. J lost 10 bases, V lost 6 bases, and 11 bases had no gene match. Germline V gene sequence: CDR1 LNHDA, CDR2 SQIVND (reference sequence).

The chain has TRBV27 and TRBJ2-7, with 7 bases aligning to TRBD2. From germline, CDR1 is MNHEY and CDR2 SMNVEV (reference sequence). The CDR3 has 14 residues. J gave up 7 bases and V 7 bases, and 13 bases lay outside the gene matches. CDR3 sequence reads: CASIRDYERGEQYF. The DNA for the CDR3 is TGTGCCAGCATCCGGGACTACGAGCGTGGGGAGCAGTACTTC.

The rearrangement joins TRBV13 to TRBJ1-1; D unresolved. The CDR3 contains 14 residues. Germline-derived CDR1 and CDR2 are PRHDT and FYEKMQ (reference sequence). V lost 3 bases and J 0 bases, leaving 8 bases between the germline ends. The CDR3 loop is CASSFRFVNTEAFF. Written as DNA, the CDR3 is TGTGCCAGCAGCTTTCGGTTCGTGAACACTGAAGCTTTCTTT.

V and J are TRBV29-1 and TRBJ1-1; 7 bases are shared with TRBD1. CDR3 length equals 13 residues. With V trimmed by 4 bases and J by 2 bases, 4 bases remained unmatched. The germline V gene encodes CDR1 SQVTM and CDR2 ANQGSEA. The CDR3: CSVGGQINTEAFF. DNA of the CDR3: TGCAGCGTTGGGGGACAGATAAACACTGAAGCTTTCTTT.

The chain uses TRBV6-1 and TRBJ2-7; D tentatively reads TRBD1 or TRBD2 (5 bases each). The germline gives CDR1 MNHNS, CDR2 SASEGT. The CDR3 is 15 residues long. The V gene lost 5 bases and the J gene lost 5 bases, with 19 bases spanning the gap. CDR3 loop: CASSWGRVPPDEQYF. In nucleotides, the CDR3 is TGTGCCAGCAGTTGGGGACGGGTCCCCCCCGACGAGCAGTACTTC.

This clone was recorded a few times. V gene TRBV19 combines with J gene TRBJ1-2; the D is unclear. The length of the CDR3 is 14 residues. Between the trimmed V and J ends, which lost 1 base and 2 bases, there was a span of 8 bases. Per germline, CDR1 LNHDA and CDR2 SQIVND (reference sequence). The CDR3 nucleotides are TGTGCCAGTAGTATAGTTGAAGGGAACTATGGCTACACCTTC. Translated, it gives CASSIVEGNYGYTF.

The rearrangement links TRBV11-1 to TRBJ2-5; D is perhaps TRBD1 or TRBD2 (5 bases each). The V end lost 5 bases, the J end lost 4 bases, and 14 bases lay between the germline ends. Germline lookup yields CDR1 SGHAT and CDR2 FQDESV (reference sequence). The CDR3 is 14 amino acids. CDR3 DNA: TGTGCCAGCAGCCCAACGGGACCCGGAGAGACCCAGTACTTC. It codes for CASSPTGPGETQYF.

This clone was detected only a few times. The chain recombines TRBV19 with TRBJ2-1, with D perhaps TRBD2 (5 bases). CDR1 is LNHDA and CDR2 is SQIVND in the germline V gene (reference sequence). The CDR3 has 13 amino acids. With 4 bases removed from V and 2 bases from J, the gap between germline ends came to 6 bases. The CDR3 region has the DNA TGTGCCAGTAGTACGGGAACCTACAATGAGCAGTTCTTC. It encodes CASSTGTYNEQFF. Full variable domain (outside the CDR3, taken from reference TRBV19 and TRBJ2-1): DGGITQSPKYLFRKEGQNVTLSCEQNLNHDAMYWYRQDPGQGLRLIYYSQIVNDFQKGDIAEGYSVSREKKESFPLTVTSAQKNPTAFYLCASSTGTYNEQFFGPGTRLTVL.

This rearrangement joins TRBV6-5 to TRBJ2-4; D gene uncertain. The germline gives CDR1 MNHEY, CDR2 SVGAGI. V was trimmed by 6 bases and J by 3 bases, leaving 12 bases between them. This CDR3 region has 14 residues. CDR3: CASSRTHGKNIQYF. CDR3 in DNA: TGTGCCAGCAGCCGTACCCATGGCAAAAACATTCAGTACTTC.

V and J are TRBV11-3 and TRBJ2-7, with TRBD2 identical over 8 bases. From germline, CDR1 is SGHNT and CDR2 YENEEA. The J segment lost 3 bases and the V segment lost 6 bases, leaving 10 bases of the junction unmatched. CDR3 length: 15 residues. In nucleotides, the CDR3 is TGTGCCAGCAGAGGACCGCGGGGGGCCTACTACGAGCAGTACTTC. Its protein product is CASRGPRGAYYEQYF.

This clone was recorded only once. The gene calls are TRBV30 and TRBJ1-2, with no clear D. The CDR3 has 15 amino acids. CDR1 and CDR2 from the germline V gene are GTSNPN and SVGIG (reference sequence). V was trimmed by 1 base and J by 4 bases, leaving 16 bases between them. The CDR3 nucleotides are TGTGCCTGGAGTGCTCGCTCCCTATCGGGCTATGGCTACACCTTC. This sequence encodes CAWSARSLSGYGYTF.

V usage is TRBV2 and J usage is TRBJ1-1, with a possible D match to TRBD1 (6 bases). V dropped 10 bases and J dropped 5 bases, with 17 bases sitting between them. CDR3 length: 13 amino acids. Per the germline V gene, CDR1 is SNHLY and CDR2 is FYNNEI. CDR3 nucleotides: TGTGCCACCCACCGGCCAGGGGAGACTGAAGCTTTCTTT. Translated: CATHRPGETEAFF. Full variable domain (outside the CDR3, taken from reference TRBV2 and TRBJ1-1): EPEVTQTPSHQVTQMGQEVILRCVPISNHLYFYWYRQILGQKVEFLVSFYNNEISEKSEIFDDQFSVERPDGSNFTLKIRSTKLEDSAMYFCATHRPGETEAFFGQGTRLTVV.

The rearrangement links TRBV19 to TRBJ1-1; no clear D. Trimming took off 3 bases at V and 4 bases at J, with 12 bases between the two ends. The CDR3 totals 14 residues. CDR1 is LNHDA, CDR2 SQIVND, per germline (reference sequence). The CDR3 here is CASSIGLSPTEAFF. In DNA form, the CDR3 reads TGTGCCAGTAGTATCGGGCTCTCTCCCACTGAAGCTTTCTTT.

The chain employs TRBV29-1 and TRBJ2-7, with D tentatively TRBD1 (6 bases). The germline V gene has CDR1 SQVTM and CDR2 ANQGSEA. The ends were cut back, 6 bases at V and 3 bases at J, with 9 bases in the middle. The CDR3 runs 11 residues. For the CDR3, the DNA is TGCAGCGTCCGGGACATCTACGAGCAGTACTTC. Translated, it gives CSVRDIYEQYF.